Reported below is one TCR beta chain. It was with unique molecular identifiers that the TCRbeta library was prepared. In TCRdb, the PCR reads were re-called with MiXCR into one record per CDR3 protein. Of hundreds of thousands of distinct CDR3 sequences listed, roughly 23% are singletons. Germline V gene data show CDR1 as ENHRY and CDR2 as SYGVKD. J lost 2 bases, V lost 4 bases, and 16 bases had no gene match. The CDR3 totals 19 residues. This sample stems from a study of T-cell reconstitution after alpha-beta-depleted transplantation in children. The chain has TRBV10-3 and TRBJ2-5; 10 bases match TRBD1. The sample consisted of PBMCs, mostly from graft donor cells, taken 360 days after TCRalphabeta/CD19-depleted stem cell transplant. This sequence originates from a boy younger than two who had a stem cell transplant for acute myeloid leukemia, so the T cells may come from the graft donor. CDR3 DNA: TGTGCCATCAGTGTTGTTGTGACAGGGGGCACCGGGTTTCAAGAGACCCAGTACTTC. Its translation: CAISVVVTGGTGFQETQYF.